A single sample gave rise to the 11 T cell receptor beta chains below, sequenced in a study of T cells in Graves' hyperthyroidism and ophthalmopathy. Template material for amplifying TCR beta CDR3 regions consisted of RNA transcripts. When the TCR CDR3 underwent first-round RT-PCR, the HTBI primer set was used. Via MiXCR, TCRdb re-called the multiplex PCR reads, giving one row per CDR3 protein. The sample consists of 450,000 to 600,000 distinct CDR3 sequences, 14% of them appearing once. Sequencing was performed on blood. These receptor sequences come from a woman aged 40-49 years with Graves' hyperthyroidism.

This clonotype was counted ten times or more. The chain couples TRBV20-1 to TRBJ2-7; TRBD1 agrees at 10 bases. The CDR3 has 13 amino acids. CDR1 DFQATT and CDR2 SNEGSKA come from the germline V gene (reference sequence). V trimming: 6 bases; J trimming: 3 bases; junction bases outside the gene matches: 5. CDR3 nucleotides: TGCAGTGCCAGCGGGGACAGGGGCTACGAGCAGTACTTC. Amino acids: CSASGDRGYEQYF.

This clonotype appeared a few times. The V and J genes are TRBV4-1 and TRBJ2-7; no clear D. The V end lost 8 bases, the J end lost 5 bases, and 25 bases lay between the germline ends. Germline V gene data show CDR1 as MGHRA and CDR2 as YSYEKL. There are 16 residues in the CDR3. CDR3 DNA sequence: TGCGCCAGCGCCCCCCTGTTGGGGAAATCGGTAGACGAGCAGTACTTC. This translates into CASAPLLGKSVDEQYF.

This clonotype has ten or more counts. The chain joins TRBV12-3 or TRBV12-4 to TRBJ2-1; D may correspond to TRBD1 or TRBD2 (5 bases each). The CDR3 covers 16 residues. Deletions cut 4 bases from V and 0 bases from J, with 13 bases between. CDR3 nucleotide sequence: TGTGCCAGCAGTTCGGGACCAACGAGCTCCTACAATGAGCAGTTCTTC. It is translated as CASSSGPTSSYNEQFF.

This clonotype was counted at least ten times. The CDR3 DNA follows: TGTGCCAGCAGCTCCCGGGACAGGGGGGACAATGAGCAGTTCTTC. Residues: CASSSRDRGDNEQFF. V is TRBV7-9 and J is TRBJ2-1, with 11 bases identical to TRBD1. Germline assignment: CDR1 SEHNR and CDR2 FQNEAQ (reference sequence). The junction had 4 bases not matched to a gene; V was cut back by 4 bases and J by 5 bases. The CDR3 spans 15 residues.

This clonotype turned up a few times. The CDR3 coding sequence is TGCAGCGTTTCAGAAAACACAGATACGCAGTATTTT. Encoded protein: CSVSENTDTQYF. This rearrangement joins TRBV29-1 to TRBJ2-3, with unresolved D. Germline CDR1 is SQVTM and CDR2 is ANQGSEA. The CDR3 is 12 amino acids. The V end was cut by 5 bases, the J end by 2 bases, with 8 bases between.

The chain employs TRBV27 and TRBJ2-4; 8 bases line up with TRBD1. V was clipped by 5 bases and J by 6 bases; unmatched bases: 3. The germline V gene encodes CDR1 MNHEY and CDR2 SMNVEV (reference sequence). This CDR3 is 13 amino acids long. The CDR3 nucleotides are TGTGCCAGCAGTGCTGGGACAGGAAACATTCAGTACTTC. Translation gives CASSAGTGNIQYF.

This clonotype has a handful of counts. V and J are TRBV4-1 and TRBJ2-3; no clear D gene. CDR3 length: 18 amino acids. V was pared by 2 bases and J by 3 bases, with 21 bases between. The V gene's germline CDR1 is MGHRA and CDR2 YSYEKL. The CDR3 is CASSQYQYQAPETDTQYF. DNA for the CDR3: TGCGCCAGCAGCCAATATCAGTACCAGGCGCCCGAGACAGATACGCAGTATTTT.

With regard to this clonotype: A much larger clone is a single base away; this may be a read error. V is TRBV5-1 and J is TRBJ2-1; 12 bases line up with TRBD2. J was trimmed by 8 bases and V by 3 bases; bases with no gene match: 12. The CDR3 has 17 amino acids. CDR1 is SGHRS and CDR2 is YFSETQ in the germline V gene. CDR3 nucleotide sequence: TGCGCCAGCAGCTACTCTCAGACTAGCGGGAGTAGGGATGAGCAGTTCTTC. It specifies CASSYSQTSGSRDEQFF.

This clonotype has at least ten counts. The rearrangement links TRBV2 to TRBJ2-3; D is undetermined. The V end lost 11 bases, the J end lost 4 bases, and 10 bases lay between the germline ends. Germline V CDR1 and CDR2: SNHLY, FYNNEI. The CDR3 runs 11 residues. CDR3 coding DNA: TGTGCCTCTACTCCCGCAGATACGCAGTATTTT. The encoded protein is CASTPADTQYF.

As DNA, the CDR3 is TGTGCCAGCAGCCAAGGGACTAGCGGCGTCAATGAGCAGTTCTTC. Its translation is CASSQGTSGVNEQFF. The chain carries TRBV3-1 and TRBJ2-1; TRBD2 aligns across 10 bases. The CDR3 sequence is 15 residues long. The V and J ends lost 1 base and 6 bases, in that order; junction bases with no gene match: 3. Germline lookup yields CDR1 LGHDT and CDR2 YNNKEL (reference sequence).

This clonotype appeared a few times. In DNA, the CDR3 is TGTGCCAGTAGTATTTTCACGGGGACCACAGATACGCAGTATTTT. This translates into CASSIFTGTTDTQYF. V usage is TRBV19 and J usage is TRBJ2-3; D may be TRBD1 or TRBD2 (5 bases each). Germline values: CDR1 LNHDA, CDR2 SQIVND (reference sequence). V lost 3 bases to trimming and J lost 2 bases, with 12 bases between them. The CDR3 has 15 residues.